These 11 T cell receptor beta chains were all obtained from the same sample, sequenced in a study of shared clonotypes between healthy human individuals. Generated by immunoSEQ multiplex PCR, the TCRdb table keeps only in-frame clones and is missing some. The table records over a million clones, more than 75% of them present only once. The sequenced sample consisted of memory CD4+ T cells from PBMCs. Subset of the sample: CD45RA-negative fraction. Receptor source: a man aged 18 to 30 in good health. Some clones in this sample may be carry-over from other donors' samples.

V and J are TRBV28 and TRBJ1-2, with a weak D call TRBD1 (6 bases). V dropped 6 bases and J dropped 8 bases, with 19 bases sitting between them. Germline V CDR1 and CDR2: MDHEN, SYDVKM. The CDR3 totals 14 residues. For the CDR3, the DNA is TGTGCCAGCAGAACTACAGGGATATGGGGCGGCTACACCTTC. This encodes CASRTTGIWGGYTF.

This chain connects TRBV5-1 to TRBJ2-1, with 8 bases that match TRBD2. V was clipped by 4 bases and J by 9 bases; unmatched bases: 12. The CDR3 totals 15 residues. Germline V lookup: CDR1 SGHRS, CDR2 YFSETQ. The chain's CDR3 is CASSPTAGGGLEQFF. As DNA, the CDR3 is TGCGCCAGCAGCCCCACCGCGGGAGGAGGGCTTGAGCAGTTCTTC.

CDR3 amino acids: CASTRLAGGYNEQFF. Written as DNA, the CDR3 is TGTGCCAGCACTCGACTAGCGGGAGGATACAATGAGCAGTTCTTC. The genes are TRBV11-2 and TRBJ2-1, with 13 nucleotides matching TRBD2. J gave up 4 bases and V 7 bases, and 4 bases lay outside the gene matches. Germline assignment: CDR1 SGHAT and CDR2 FQNNGV. This CDR3 is built from 15 residues.

The chain recombines TRBV5-1 with TRBJ2-1; TRBD1 might be the D (5 bases). CDR1 is SGHRS, CDR2 YFSETQ, per germline. The CDR3 has 15 amino acids. The V and J ends lost 4 bases and 3 bases respectively, with 14 bases between them. The CDR3 loop is CASSPDSTLYNEQFF. Written as DNA, the CDR3 is TGCGCCAGCAGCCCCGACAGTACACTCTACAATGAGCAGTTCTTC.

This clone was observed once. The chain couples TRBV7-3 to TRBJ2-1, with 7 bases matching TRBD1. This CDR3 is built from 14 residues. Unmatched junction bases numbered 7, after V lost 5 bases and J lost 6 bases. Per germline, CDR1 SGHTA and CDR2 FQGTGA. DNA for the CDR3: TGTGCCAGCAGCCTTGACAGGGCCGGCAATGAGCAGTTCTTC. This translates into CASSLDRAGNEQFF.

The chain carries TRBV4-1 and TRBJ2-7, with D possibly called TRBD1 or TRBD2 (5 bases each). This CDR3 has 14 amino acids. Between the trimmed V and J ends, which lost 1 base and 3 bases, there was a span of 10 bases. Germline values: CDR1 MGHRA, CDR2 YSYEKL. Here the CDR3 reads CASSQGGAGYEQYF. The DNA of the CDR3 is TGCGCCAGCAGCCAAGGGGGCGCGGGCTACGAGCAGTACTTC.

The V gene is TRBV7-2, the J gene TRBJ2-7; TRBD2 might be the D (7 bases). This CDR3 is 17 amino acids long. Trimming pared 1 base from V and 2 bases from J, leaving 18 bases between. The germline V gene has CDR1 SGHTA and CDR2 FQGNSA. CDR3 loop: CASSLGFGGDKTYEQYF. Written as DNA, the CDR3 is TGTGCCAGCAGCTTAGGGTTTGGGGGGGACAAGACCTACGAGCAGTACTTC.

The gene calls are TRBV2 and TRBJ1-1; D possibly corresponds to TRBD1 (6 bases). This CDR3 region has 15 residues. Germline assignment: CDR1 SNHLY and CDR2 FYNNEI. Trimming stripped 6 bases from V and 1 base from J, with 15 bases between. The CDR3 sequence is CASRKEGGPNTEAFF. The DNA for the CDR3 is TGTGCCAGCAGAAAGGAGGGGGGACCGAACACTGAAGCTTTCTTT. Drawing the rest from reference TRBV2 and TRBJ1-1, the complete variable domain is EPEVTQTPSHQVTQMGQEVILRCVPISNHLYFYWYRQILGQKVEFLVSFYNNEISEKSEIFDDQFSVERPDGSNFTLKIRSTKLEDSAMYFCASRKEGGPNTEAFFGQGTRLTVV.

The chain couples TRBV4-3 to TRBJ2-5; D possibly corresponds to TRBD2 (5 bases). Looked up from germline, CDR1 is LGHNA and CDR2 is YSLEER. V was clipped by 1 base and J by 2 bases, with 11 bases between them. The length of the CDR3 is 15 residues. CDR3 DNA: TGCGCCAGCAGCCAAGGACCGGCGGGTCAAGAGACCCAGTACTTC. This codes for CASSQGPAGQETQYF.

V usage is TRBV19 and J usage is TRBJ1-4; D is undetermined. Trimming stripped 4 bases from V and 5 bases from J, with 14 bases between. This CDR3 spans 15 amino acids. Germline V lookup: CDR1 LNHDA, CDR2 SQIVND (reference sequence). CDR3 sequence: CASSRERAANEKLFF. In DNA form, the CDR3 reads TGTGCCAGTAGTAGGGAAAGGGCAGCAAATGAAAAACTGTTTTTT. The full variable domain, its missing parts supplied by reference TRBV19 and TRBJ1-4, is DGGITQSPKYLFRKEGQNVTLSCEQNLNHDAMYWYRQDPGQGLRLIYYSQIVNDFQKGDIAEGYSVSREKKESFPLTVTSAQKNPTAFYLCASSRERAANEKLFFGSGTQLSVL.

As to this clone: This same CDR3 is encoded by further DNA sequences in the sample. The genes are TRBV5-1 and TRBJ2-2; TRBD1 agrees at 7 bases. This CDR3 comprises 13 residues. Trimming cost V 4 bases and J 6 bases; bases outside gene matches: 3. The germline V gene has CDR1 SGHRS and CDR2 YFSETQ. The DNA for the CDR3 is TGCGCCAGCAGCAGTCAGGGGGCCGGGGAGCTGTTTTTT. Translated, it gives CASSSQGAGELFF. The whole variable domain, remainder taken from reference TRBV5-1 and TRBJ2-2, is KAGVTQTPRYLIKTRGQQVTLSCSPISGHRSVSWYQQTPGQGLQFLFEYFSETQRNKGNFPGRFSGRQFSNSRSEMNVSTLELGDSALYLCASSSQGAGELFFGEGSRLTVL.